Presented here are 5 T cell receptor beta chains from one specimen sequenced in a study of T-cell memory formation after mild COVID-19. MiXCR, run by TCRdb on the 5' RACE reads, gives a single entry per CDR3 protein. The sample shows fewer than 250,000 distinct CDR3 sequences, about 16% of them seen only once. The specimen sequenced was PBMCs or a T cell subset sorted from them (not recorded which). The receptor set was obtained from an adult woman who had mild COVID-19 (a few samples of this study predate the infection). Cell type and time point are not known.

The rearrangement uses TRBV20-1 and TRBJ1-2; the match to TRBD1 covers 10 bases. J lost 6 bases, V lost 6 bases, and 7 bases had no gene match. CDR3 length: 13 amino acids. Germline values: CDR1 DFQATT, CDR2 SNEGSKA (reference sequence). The chain's CDR3 is CSAPTGGMDGYTF. The CDR3 DNA sequence: TGCAGTGCCCCGACAGGGGGCATGGATGGCTACACCTTC.

The J gene is TRBJ2-5, the V gene TRBV12-3 or TRBV12-4; a possible D gene is TRBD1 (5 bases). V shed 8 bases and J shed 5 bases, with 15 bases lying between them. The CDR3 runs 13 residues. In DNA, the CDR3 is TGTGCCAGCTGTAGGGCAGGGCGGGAGACCCAGTACTTC. Protein sequence: CASCRAGRETQYF.

This clonotype has more than one count but fewer than ten. V is TRBV7-2 and J is TRBJ1-1, with unresolved D. CDR1 is SGHTA, CDR2 FQGNSA, per germline. The CDR3 is made up of 13 amino acids. The germline V and J ends were trimmed by 5 bases and 1 base, with 8 bases remaining between them. CDR3 sequence reads: CASSATWNTEAFF. Here the CDR3 DNA reads TGTGCCAGCAGCGCCACATGGAACACTGAAGCTTTCTTT. Variable domain in full (rest from reference TRBV7-2 and TRBJ1-1): GAGVSQSPSNKVTEKGKDVELRCDPISGHTALYWYRQSLGQGLEFLIYFQGNSAPDKSGLPSDRFSAERTGGSVSTLTIQRTQQEDSAVYLCASSATWNTEAFFGQGTRLTVV.

This clonotype was seen a handful of times. This sequence joins TRBV7-6 and TRBJ2-2; the D gene is possibly TRBD1 (6 bases). The CDR3 totals 12 residues. The V end lost 8 bases, the J end lost 7 bases, and 11 bases lay between the germline ends. Germline CDR1 SGHVS, CDR2 FNYEAQ. The CDR3 here is CASGQGFGELFF. The CDR3 nucleotides are TGTGCCAGCGGCCAGGGGTTCGGGGAGCTGTTTTTT.

The rearrangement joins TRBV7-2 to TRBJ2-4; 8 bases are shared with TRBD2. The junction had 11 bases not matched to a gene; V was cut back by 5 bases and J by 14 bases. This CDR3 contains 13 residues. Germline V gives CDR1 SGHTA, CDR2 FQGNSA. The CDR3 DNA follows: TGTGCCAGCAGCCCAAACGAAGCGGGAGAAGAGTACTTC. It encodes CASSPNEAGEEYF.